These 13 T cell receptor beta chains share one sample of origin, sequenced in a study of blood T cell repertoires in COVID-19. Sequenced by immunoSEQ multiplex PCR; TCRdb stores in-frame clones only, minus some. The table has around 150,000 clones, over 75% seen once; the top ten hold about a tenth. The sample was peripheral blood. These TCRs come from a human donor in a cohort sampled during active COVID-19.

This chain joins TRBV18 and TRBJ2-1, with D perhaps TRBD2 (6 bases). The CDR3 runs 12 residues. Germline V lookup: CDR1 KGHSH, CDR2 LQKENI. V was pared by 4 bases and J by 10 bases, with 11 bases between. This chain's CDR3 is CASSRTGEEQFF. In DNA form, the CDR3 reads TGTGCCAGCTCACGGACGGGGGAGGAGCAGTTCTTC. The whole variable domain, remainder taken from reference TRBV18 and TRBJ2-1, is NAGVMQNPRHLVRRRGQEARLRCSPMKGHSHVYWYRQLPEEGLKFMVYLQKENIIDESGMPKERFSAEFPKEGPSILRIQQVVRGDSAAYFCASSRTGEEQFFGPGTRLTVL.

The chain uses TRBV5-1 and TRBJ2-5; 7 bases line up with TRBD1. V lost 4 bases, J lost 1 base, and 4 bases stayed unmatched. Germline V lookup: CDR1 SGHRS, CDR2 YFSETQ. The CDR3 contains 14 residues. For the CDR3, the DNA is TGCGCCAGCAGCATTGGGACAGTCCAAGAGACCCAGTACTTC. Translating it yields CASSIGTVQETQYF.

The chain joins TRBV23-1 to TRBJ2-5, with D possibly TRBD2 on 6 matching bases. TRBV23-1 has ORF status, its function being uncertain. Trimming took off 4 bases at V and 5 bases at J, with 26 bases between the two ends. The CDR3 sequence is 18 residues long. CDR3 region: CASSPSAEGPRREETQYF. The CDR3 DNA reads TGCGCCAGCAGTCCCTCCGCCGAAGGGCCCCGGAGGGAGGAGACCCAGTACTTC.

The J gene is TRBJ1-5, the V gene TRBV3-1 (or the pseudogene TRBV3-2); tentatively, D is TRBD1 (5 bases). The CDR3 runs 15 residues. The V end lost 7 bases, the J end lost 2 bases, and 15 bases lay between the germline ends. Germline lookup yields CDR1 LGHDT and CDR2 YNNKEL (reference sequence). The CDR3 DNA reads TGTGCCAGCACCAAGGACACCCTGGGCAATCAGCCCCAGCATTTT. This translates into CASTKDTLGNQPQHF.

The V gene is TRBV10-3, the J gene TRBJ2-7; 7 positions agree with TRBD1. With 6 bases clipped from V and 2 bases from J, the junction kept 7 bases outside the gene matches. Per germline, CDR1 ENHRY and CDR2 SYGVKD. The CDR3 is 14 amino acids. The CDR3 nucleotides are TGTGCCATCAGATCCGGGACAGCGGCCTACGAGCAGTACTTC. As protein: CAIRSGTAAYEQYF.

The chain employs TRBV10-3 and TRBJ2-7; TRBD1 aligns across 7 bases. In germline, CDR1 is ENHRY, CDR2 SYGVKD. J was trimmed by 4 bases and V by 2 bases; bases with no gene match: 8. CDR3 size: 15 residues. CDR3 DNA: TGTGCCATCAGTGAGGCGACAGGGAGTAGATACGAGCAGTACTTC. It encodes CAISEATGSRYEQYF.

This CDR3 is CASSWVWAETQYF. The CDR3 DNA reads as TGTGCCAGCAGCTGGGTGTGGGCCGAGACCCAGTACTTC. V is TRBV7-7 and J is TRBJ2-5; no clear D gene. This CDR3 region has 13 residues. Trimming shortened V by 4 bases and J by 5 bases, and 11 bases separated the two germline ends. CDR1 SSHAT and CDR2 FNYEAQ come from the germline V gene (reference sequence).

This clone has only a few counts. This chain uses TRBV9 with TRBJ1-1, with D maybe TRBD1 (6 bases). CDR3 length: 15 residues. The V end was cut by 4 bases, the J end by 1 base, with 14 bases between. From germline, CDR1 is SGDLS and CDR2 YYNGEE. CDR3: CASSPRGRGNTEAFF. The DNA for the CDR3 is TGTGCCAGCAGCCCCCGGGGCAGGGGGAACACTGAAGCTTTCTTT.

V is TRBV15 and J is TRBJ2-3, with D hard to call. CDR3 length: 14 residues. Deletions cut 5 bases from V and 6 bases from J, with 15 bases between. Germline V gene lookup returns CDR1 LNHNV and CDR2 YYDKDF (reference sequence). The CDR3 spells CATSWPSRPDTQYF. DNA of the CDR3: TGTGCCACCAGCTGGCCGTCGCGGCCTGATACGCAGTATTTT.

The chain joins TRBV7-2 to TRBJ1-6; 8 bases match TRBD1. There are 15 residues in the CDR3. After removal of 5 bases from V and 7 bases from J, the junction contained 7 bases not matched to a gene. CDR1 SGHTA and CDR2 FQGNSA come from the germline V gene. The CDR3 loop is CASSPDRGWNSPLHF. CDR3 nucleotides: TGTGCCAGCAGCCCAGACAGGGGTTGGAATTCACCCCTCCACTTT. The full variable domain, with the rest looked up from reference TRBV7-2 and TRBJ1-6, is GAGVSQSPSNKVTEKGKDVELRCDPISGHTALYWYRQSLGQGLEFLIYFQGNSAPDKSGLPSDRFSAERTGGSVSTLTIQRTQQEDSAVYLCASSPDRGWNSPLHFGNGTRLTVT.

The chain combines TRBV2 with TRBJ1-6; TRBD1 is a possible D gene (5 bases). V lost 11 bases and J 10 bases, leaving 15 bases between the germline ends. Germline assignment: CDR1 SNHLY and CDR2 FYNNEI. CDR3 length equals 12 residues. CDR3 in amino acids: CAGRGETSPLHF. CDR3 DNA sequence: TGTGCCGGGCGGGGGGAGACCTCACCCCTCCACTTT.

The chain has TRBV12-5 and TRBJ2-7; no definite D call. Germline CDR1 reads LGHNT; CDR2 reads FRNRAP. V gave up 2 bases and J gave up 6 bases, with 5 bases separating them. The CDR3 runs to 11 residues. CDR3 nucleotide sequence: TGTGCTAGTGGTTTGTACGGCGAGCAGTACTTC. It yields the protein CASGLYGEQYF.

The chain has TRBV5-5 and TRBJ2-1; the match to TRBD2 covers 12 bases. The CDR3 spans 15 residues. CDR1 is SGHKS and CDR2 is YYEKEE in the germline V gene (reference sequence). The V and J ends lost 5 bases and 7 bases, in that order; junction bases with no gene match: 7. CDR3 residues: CASRPTSGSSNEQFF. In nucleotides, the CDR3 is TGTGCCAGCAGGCCGACTAGCGGGAGTAGTAATGAGCAGTTCTTC.